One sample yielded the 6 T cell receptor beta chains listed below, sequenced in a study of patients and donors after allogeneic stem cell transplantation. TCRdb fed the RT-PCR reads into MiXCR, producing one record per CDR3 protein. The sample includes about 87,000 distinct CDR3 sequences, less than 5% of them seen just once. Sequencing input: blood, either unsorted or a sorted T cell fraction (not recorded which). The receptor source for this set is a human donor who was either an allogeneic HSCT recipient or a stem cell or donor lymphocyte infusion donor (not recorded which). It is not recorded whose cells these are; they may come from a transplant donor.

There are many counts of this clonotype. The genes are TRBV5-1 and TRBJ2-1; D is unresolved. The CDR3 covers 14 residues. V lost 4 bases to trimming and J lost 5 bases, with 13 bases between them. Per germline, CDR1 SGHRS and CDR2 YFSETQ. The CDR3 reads CASSLLDVDNEQFF. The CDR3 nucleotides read TGCGCCAGCAGCCTCCTCGATGTGGACAATGAGCAGTTCTTC.

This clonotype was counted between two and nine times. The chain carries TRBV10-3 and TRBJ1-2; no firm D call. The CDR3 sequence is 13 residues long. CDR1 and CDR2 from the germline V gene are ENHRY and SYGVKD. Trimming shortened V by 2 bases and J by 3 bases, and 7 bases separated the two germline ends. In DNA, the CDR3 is TGTGCCATCAGTGAGAAGGGAGACTATGGCTACACCTTC. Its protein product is CAISEKGDYGYTF.

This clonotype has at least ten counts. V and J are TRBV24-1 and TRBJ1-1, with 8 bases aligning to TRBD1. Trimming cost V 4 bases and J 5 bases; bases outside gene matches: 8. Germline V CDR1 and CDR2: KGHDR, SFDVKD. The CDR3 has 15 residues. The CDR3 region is CATSDAGGAGTEAFF. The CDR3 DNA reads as TGTGCCACCAGTGACGCAGGGGGCGCAGGGACTGAAGCTTTCTTT.

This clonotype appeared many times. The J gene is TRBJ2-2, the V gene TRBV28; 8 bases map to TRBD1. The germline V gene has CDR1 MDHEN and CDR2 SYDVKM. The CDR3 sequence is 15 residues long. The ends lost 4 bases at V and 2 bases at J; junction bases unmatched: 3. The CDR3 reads CASSSDRDNTGELFF. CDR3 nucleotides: TGTGCCAGCAGTTCGGACAGGGACAACACCGGGGAGCTGTTTTTT.

The CDR3 nucleotides are TGTGCCAGCAGCTACACCCTAAATCAGCCCCAGCATTTT. Encoded protein: CASSYTLNQPQHF. The V gene is TRBV6-5, the J gene TRBJ1-5; unclear D gene. Trimming shortened V by 6 bases and J by 4 bases, and 10 bases separated the two germline ends. Germline V lookup: CDR1 MNHEY, CDR2 SVGAGI. This CDR3 contains 13 residues.

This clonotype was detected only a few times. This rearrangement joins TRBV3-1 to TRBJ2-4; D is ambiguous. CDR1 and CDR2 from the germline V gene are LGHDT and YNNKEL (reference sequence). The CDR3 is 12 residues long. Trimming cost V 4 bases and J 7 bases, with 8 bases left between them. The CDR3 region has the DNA TGTGCCAGCAGCCTCCTAAATAACATTCAGTACTTC. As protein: CASSLLNNIQYF.